Presented here are 12 T cell receptor beta chains from one specimen sequenced in a study of blood T cell repertoires in COVID-19 (TCRdb year 2020). The library was produced with the immunoSEQ multiplex PCR assay. The immuneACCESS repertoire file appears here via TCRdb, limited to in-frame rearrangements. These files lack a portion of the clones; in checked studies, under half of the deficit traces to unresolved V genes, and the cause of the others is not known. The sample records tens of thousands of clones, around 88% of which are singletons. The ten largest account for roughly 2.1% of the sample. Sequenced input: peripheral blood. Source of these receptors: a woman older than 75 with active or convalescent COVID-19.

CDR3 loop: CASSLQREGYNEQFF. CDR3 DNA sequence: TGTGCCAGCAGTTTGCAGCGGGAGGGCTACAATGAGCAGTTCTTC. This chain joins TRBV27 and TRBJ2-1; 10 bases map to TRBD2. CDR1 is MNHEY, CDR2 SMNVEV, per germline (reference sequence). V lost 3 bases, J lost 3 bases, and 2 bases stayed unmatched. The CDR3 runs to 15 residues.

The chain recombines TRBV5-4 with TRBJ1-2; D unresolved. CDR3 size: 15 residues. Germline V gene data show CDR1 as SGHNT and CDR2 as YYREEE (reference sequence). The V end lost 1 base, the J end lost 2 bases, and 12 bases lay between the germline ends. For the CDR3, the DNA is TGTGCCAGCAGCTTGACCTGGCAGTTAAACTATGGCTACACCTTC. Its protein is CASSLTWQLNYGYTF. Combining the CDR3 with reference TRBV5-4 and TRBJ1-2 gives the whole variable domain ETGVTQSPTHLIKTRGQQVTLRCSSQSGHNTVSWYQQALGQGPQFIFQYYREEENGRGNFPPRFSGLQFPNYSSELNVNALELDDSALYLCASSLTWQLNYGYTFGSGTRLTVV.

J is TRBJ2-2 and V is TRBV6-5, with D perhaps TRBD2 (6 bases). Germline lookup yields CDR1 MNHEY and CDR2 SVGAGI. The V and J ends lost 2 bases and 2 bases respectively, with 12 bases between them. The length of the CDR3 is 16 residues. CDR3 sequence reads: CASSYAGLVNTGELFF. CDR3 in DNA: TGTGCCAGCAGTTACGCGGGACTTGTAAACACCGGGGAGCTGTTTTTT.

The J gene is TRBJ2-1, the V gene TRBV14; 9 bases align to TRBD2. From germline, CDR1 is SGHDN and CDR2 FVKESK. This CDR3 is built from 16 residues. Germline trimming cut 4 bases from V and 5 bases from J; bases unmatched to any gene: 9. Written as DNA, the CDR3 is TGTGCCAGCAGCCCGAGGGGGCGGGAGGGGAACAATGAGCAGTTCTTC. Translation gives CASSPRGREGNNEQFF. Variable domain in full (rest from reference TRBV14 and TRBJ2-1): EAGVTQFPSHSVIEKGQTVTLRCDPISGHDNLYWYRRVMGKEIKFLLHFVKESKQDESGMPNNRFLAERTGGTYSTLKVQPAELEDSGVYFCASSPRGREGNNEQFFGPGTRLTVL.

As to this clone: The identical CDR3 is also encoded by other nucleotide sequences in the sample. The rearrangement joins TRBV5-1 to TRBJ1-2; 8 positions agree with TRBD1. This CDR3 has 14 residues. The germline CDR1 and CDR2 sequences are SGHRS and YFSETQ. The trim removed 0 bases at V and 4 bases at J, leaving 2 bases unmatched. The CDR3 DNA is TGCGCCAGCAGCTTGGGACAGGGGACCTATGGCTACACCTTC. This codes for CASSLGQGTYGYTF.

The V gene is TRBV6-2 or TRBV6-3, the J gene TRBJ2-7; 9 positions agree with TRBD1. CDR3 length equals 16 residues. The junction had 13 bases not matched to a gene; V was cut back by 4 bases and J by 6 bases. Germline V lookup: CDR1 MNHEY, CDR2 SVGEGT. The CDR3 loop is CASSFEGTGFLGEQYF. Here the CDR3 DNA reads TGTGCCAGCAGTTTTGAAGGGACAGGGTTTCTCGGCGAGCAGTACTTC.

V gene TRBV5-1 combines with J gene TRBJ2-3, with 11 nucleotides matching TRBD1. Germline CDR1 and CDR2: SGHRS and YFSETQ. The CDR3 has 15 amino acids. After removal of 5 bases from V and 5 bases from J, the junction contained 7 bases not matched to a gene. In DNA, the CDR3 is TGCGCCAGCAGGGCCGGGACAGGGGGGAGAGATACGCAGTATTTT. Translated, it gives CASRAGTGGRDTQYF.

This clone was seen more than once but under ten times. The gene calls are TRBV5-8 and TRBJ1-6, with D unresolved. Per the germline V gene, CDR1 is SGHTS and CDR2 is YDEGEE. V was pared by 1 base and J by 8 bases, with 7 bases between. This CDR3 region has 13 residues. Here the CDR3 DNA reads TGTGCCAGCAGCTTGCGGGGTTATTCACCCCTCCACTTT. It specifies CASSLRGYSPLHF.

This sequence joins TRBV7-3 and TRBJ2-5; 11 bases fit TRBD2. The germline CDR1 and CDR2 sequences are SGHTA and FQGTGA. The CDR3 runs to 16 residues. Trimming took 5 bases from V and 5 from J; bases not matched to a gene: 10. CDR3 sequence (DNA): TGTGCCAGCAGCCCCGGGACTAGCGGAGGGGGGGAGACCCAGTACTTC. It translates to CASSPGTSGGGETQYF.

The J gene is TRBJ1-5, the V gene TRBV5-6, with TRBD1 identical over 8 bases. Trimming at V came to 2 bases and at J to 0 bases, leaving 4 bases not matched to a gene. Per the germline V gene, CDR1 is SGHDT and CDR2 is YYEEEE. The CDR3 runs 16 residues. The CDR3 reads CASSLRTGISNQPQHF. The CDR3 DNA sequence: TGTGCCAGCAGCTTAAGGACAGGGATTAGCAATCAGCCCCAGCATTTT. The whole variable domain, filled in from reference TRBV5-6 and TRBJ1-5, reads DAGVTQSPTHLIKTRGQQVTLRCSPKSGHDTVSWYQQALGQGPQFIFQYYEEEERQRGNFPDRFSGHQFPNYSSELNVNALLLGDSALYLCASSLRTGISNQPQHFGDGTRLSIL.

This clone was seen a few times. The chain carries TRBV3-1 (or the pseudogene TRBV3-2) and TRBJ1-6; 8 bases match TRBD1. Germline CDR1 reads LGHDT; CDR2 reads YNNKEL (reference sequence). This CDR3 region has 13 residues. The V gene end was trimmed by 4 bases and the J gene end by 9 bases; junction bases not matched to a gene: 2. The CDR3 DNA is TGTGCCAGCAGCCCCGACAGGGGTTCACCCCTCCACTTT. It codes for CASSPDRGSPLHF.

This rearrangement joins TRBV6-2 or TRBV6-3 to TRBJ1-5, with D perhaps TRBD1 (5 bases). CDR3 length: 16 amino acids. Germline loops: CDR1 MNHEY, CDR2 SVGEGT. Trimming pared 0 bases from V and 1 base from J, leaving 10 bases between. The CDR3 DNA is TGTGCCAGCAGTTACTCCGGGGGAGGGAGCAATCAGCCCCAGCATTTT. This translates into CASSYSGGGSNQPQHF.